The following is a T cell receptor (beta chain) sequence with its context. Its antigen is still unknown. Profiled with immunoSEQ multiplex PCR; TCRdb holds only in-frame clones, not every one. The table shows tens of thousands of clones, with about 87% occurring only once. Germline-derived CDR1 and CDR2 are SQVTM and ANQGSEA. Deletions cut 4 bases from V and 8 bases from J, with 12 bases between. The length of the CDR3 is 13 residues. These data come from a study of T cells in localized non-small cell lung cancer. Regarding the study as a whole: The highest T cell clonality was in uninvolved adjacent lung, above tumor. Across samples, adjacent lung featured a median 57 of the top 100 tumor clones.

The receptor comes from a man aged 35 to 69 with stage I squamous cell lung carcinoma. Specimen: peripheral blood, collected before any cancer treatment. This chain connects TRBV29-1 to TRBJ1-6; possible D gene TRBD1, 6 bases. The CDR3 DNA follows: TGCAGCGTTGCCAGGGGAAGGGATTCACCCCTCCACTTT. Its protein product is CSVARGRDSPLHF.